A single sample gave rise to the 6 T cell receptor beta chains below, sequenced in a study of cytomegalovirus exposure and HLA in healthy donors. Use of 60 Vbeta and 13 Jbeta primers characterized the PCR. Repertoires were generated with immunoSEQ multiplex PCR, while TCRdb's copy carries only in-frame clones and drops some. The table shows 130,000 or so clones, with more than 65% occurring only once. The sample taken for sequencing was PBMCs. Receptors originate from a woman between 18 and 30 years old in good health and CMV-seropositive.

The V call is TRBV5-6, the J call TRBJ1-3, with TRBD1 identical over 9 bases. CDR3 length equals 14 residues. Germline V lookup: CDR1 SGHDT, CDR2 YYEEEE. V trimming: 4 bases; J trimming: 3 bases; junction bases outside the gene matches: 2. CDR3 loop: CASSTDRGGNTIYF. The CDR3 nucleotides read TGTGCCAGCAGCACGGACAGGGGTGGAAACACCATATATTTT.

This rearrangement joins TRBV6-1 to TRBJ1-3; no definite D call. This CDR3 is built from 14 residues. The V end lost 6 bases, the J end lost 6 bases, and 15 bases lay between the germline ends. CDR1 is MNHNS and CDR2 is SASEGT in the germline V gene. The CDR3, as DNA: TGTGCCAGCAGGTCAGAGGGAGGAGAAAACACCATATATTTT. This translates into CASRSEGGENTIYF.

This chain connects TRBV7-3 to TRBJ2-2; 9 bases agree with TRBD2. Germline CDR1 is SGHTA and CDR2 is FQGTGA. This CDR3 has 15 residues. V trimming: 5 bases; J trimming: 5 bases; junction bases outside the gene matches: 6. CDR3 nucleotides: TGTGCCAGCAGCCCCGGGACTAGCCCTACCGGGGAGCTGTTTTTT. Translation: CASSPGTSPTGELFF.

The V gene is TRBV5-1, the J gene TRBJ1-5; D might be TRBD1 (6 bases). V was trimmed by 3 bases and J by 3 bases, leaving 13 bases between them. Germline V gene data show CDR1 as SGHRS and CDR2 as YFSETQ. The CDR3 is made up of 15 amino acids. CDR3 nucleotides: TGCGCCAGCAGCTATGACGCGGGGGCCAATCAGCCCCAGCATTTT. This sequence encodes CASSYDAGANQPQHF.

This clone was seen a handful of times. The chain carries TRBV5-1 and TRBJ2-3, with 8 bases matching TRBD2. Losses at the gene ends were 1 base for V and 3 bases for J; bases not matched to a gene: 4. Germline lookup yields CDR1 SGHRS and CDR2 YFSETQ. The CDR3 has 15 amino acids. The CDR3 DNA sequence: TGCGCCAGCAGCTTGATCGCGGGGGGAACAGATACGCAGTATTTT. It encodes CASSLIAGGTDTQYF. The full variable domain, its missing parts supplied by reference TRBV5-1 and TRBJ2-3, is KAGVTQTPRYLIKTRGQQVTLSCSPISGHRSVSWYQQTPGQGLQFLFEYFSETQRNKGNFPGRFSGRQFSNSRSEMNVSTLELGDSALYLCASSLIAGGTDTQYFGPGTRLTVL.

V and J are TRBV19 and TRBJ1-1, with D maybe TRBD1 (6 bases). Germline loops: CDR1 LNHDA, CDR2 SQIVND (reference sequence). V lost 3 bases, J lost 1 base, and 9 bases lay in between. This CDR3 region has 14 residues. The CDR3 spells CASSMVQGNTEAFF. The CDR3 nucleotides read TGTGCCAGTAGTATGGTACAGGGGAACACTGAAGCTTTCTTT. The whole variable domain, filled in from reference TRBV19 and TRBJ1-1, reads DGGITQSPKYLFRKEGQNVTLSCEQNLNHDAMYWYRQDPGQGLRLIYYSQIVNDFQKGDIAEGYSVSREKKESFPLTVTSAQKNPTAFYLCASSMVQGNTEAFFGQGTRLTVV.